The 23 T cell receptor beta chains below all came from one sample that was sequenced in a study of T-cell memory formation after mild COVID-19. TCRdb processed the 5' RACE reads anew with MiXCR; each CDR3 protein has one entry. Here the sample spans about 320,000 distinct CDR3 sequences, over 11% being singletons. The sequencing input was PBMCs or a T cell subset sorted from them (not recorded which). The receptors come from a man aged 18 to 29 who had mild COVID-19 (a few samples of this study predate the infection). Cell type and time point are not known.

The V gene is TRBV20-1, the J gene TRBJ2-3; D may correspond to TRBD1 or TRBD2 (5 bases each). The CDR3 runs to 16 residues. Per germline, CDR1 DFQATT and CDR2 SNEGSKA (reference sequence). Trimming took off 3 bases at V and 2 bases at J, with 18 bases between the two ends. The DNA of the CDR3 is TGCAGTGCTAGGGAGGACATCGGGCGACTCACAGATACGCAGTATTTT. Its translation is CSAREDIGRLTDTQYF.

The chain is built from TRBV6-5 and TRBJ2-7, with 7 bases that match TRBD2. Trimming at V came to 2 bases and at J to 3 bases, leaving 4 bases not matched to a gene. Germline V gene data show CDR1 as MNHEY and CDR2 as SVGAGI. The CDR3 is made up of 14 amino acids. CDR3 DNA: TGTGCCAGCAGTTACGGTTGGGGGGGCTACGAGCAGTACTTC. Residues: CASSYGWGGYEQYF.

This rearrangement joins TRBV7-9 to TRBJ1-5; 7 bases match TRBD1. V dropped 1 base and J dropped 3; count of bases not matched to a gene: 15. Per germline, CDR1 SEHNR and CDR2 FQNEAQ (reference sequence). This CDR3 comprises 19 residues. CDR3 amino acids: CASSLGSLRGTPHNQPQHF. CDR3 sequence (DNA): TGTGCCAGCAGCTTAGGGTCCCTCAGGGGGACGCCCCACAATCAGCCCCAGCATTTT.

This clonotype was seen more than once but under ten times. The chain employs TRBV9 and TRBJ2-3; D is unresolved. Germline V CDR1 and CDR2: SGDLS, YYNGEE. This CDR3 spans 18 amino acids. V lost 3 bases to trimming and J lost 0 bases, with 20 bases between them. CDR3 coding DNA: TGTGCCAGCAGCGCCACGCATCGCTTACCCCCTAGCACAGATACGCAGTATTTT. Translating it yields CASSATHRLPPSTDTQYF.

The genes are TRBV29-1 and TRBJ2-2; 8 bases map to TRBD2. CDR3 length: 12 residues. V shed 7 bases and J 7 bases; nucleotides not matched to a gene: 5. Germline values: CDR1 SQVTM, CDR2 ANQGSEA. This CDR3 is CSAAAGGGELFF. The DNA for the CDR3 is TGCAGCGCGGCGGCGGGGGGCGGGGAGCTGTTTTTT.

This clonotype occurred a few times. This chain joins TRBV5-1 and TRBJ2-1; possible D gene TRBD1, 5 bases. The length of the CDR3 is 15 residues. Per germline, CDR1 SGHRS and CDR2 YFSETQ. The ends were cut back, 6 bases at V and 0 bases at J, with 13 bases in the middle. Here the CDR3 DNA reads TGCGCCAGCACCCCTGACGACAGCTCCTACAATGAGCAGTTCTTC. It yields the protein CASTPDDSSYNEQFF.

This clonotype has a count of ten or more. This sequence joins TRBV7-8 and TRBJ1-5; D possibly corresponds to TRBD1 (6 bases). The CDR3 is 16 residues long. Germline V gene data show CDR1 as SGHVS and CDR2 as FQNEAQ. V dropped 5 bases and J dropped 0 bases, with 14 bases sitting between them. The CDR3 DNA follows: TGTGCCAGCAGCCCGAGGTGGGGGGCTAGCAATCAGCCCCAGCATTTT. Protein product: CASSPRWGASNQPQHF.

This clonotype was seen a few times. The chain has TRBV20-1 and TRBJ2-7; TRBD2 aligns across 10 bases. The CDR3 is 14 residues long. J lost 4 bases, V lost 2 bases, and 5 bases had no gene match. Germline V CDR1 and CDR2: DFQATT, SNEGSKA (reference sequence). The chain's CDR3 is CSARNSGGVYEQYV. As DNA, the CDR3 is TGCAGTGCTAGAAACAGCGGGGGGGTTTACGAGCAGTACGTC.

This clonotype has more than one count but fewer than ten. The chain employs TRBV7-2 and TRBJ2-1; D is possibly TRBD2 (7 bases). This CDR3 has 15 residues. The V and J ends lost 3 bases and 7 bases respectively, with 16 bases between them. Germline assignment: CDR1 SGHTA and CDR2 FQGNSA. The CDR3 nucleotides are TGTGCCAGCAGCTTTGGGGGGGCCTTTGGGAATGAGCAGTTCTTC. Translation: CASSFGGAFGNEQFF.

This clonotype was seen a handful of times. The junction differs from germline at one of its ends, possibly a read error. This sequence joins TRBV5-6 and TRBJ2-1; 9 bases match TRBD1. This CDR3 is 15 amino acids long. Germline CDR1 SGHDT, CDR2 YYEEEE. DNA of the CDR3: TGTGCCAGCAGGTTGGGACAGGGAGGTGGCAATGAGCAGTTCTTC. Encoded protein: CASRLGQGGGNEQFF.

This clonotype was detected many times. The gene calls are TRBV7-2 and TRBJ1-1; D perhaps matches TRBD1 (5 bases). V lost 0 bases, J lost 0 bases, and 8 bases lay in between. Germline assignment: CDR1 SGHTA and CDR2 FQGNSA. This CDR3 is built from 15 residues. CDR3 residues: CASSLAGTVNTEAFF. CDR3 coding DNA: TGTGCCAGCAGCTTAGCCGGGACGGTGAACACTGAAGCTTTCTTT.

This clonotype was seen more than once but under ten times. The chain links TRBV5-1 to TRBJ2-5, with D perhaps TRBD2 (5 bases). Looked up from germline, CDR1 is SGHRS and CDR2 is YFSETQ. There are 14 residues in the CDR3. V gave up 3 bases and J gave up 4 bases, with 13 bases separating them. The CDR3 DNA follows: TGCGCCAGCAGCTGGGGAGCCCCGGGAGAGACCCAGTACTTC. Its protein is CASSWGAPGETQYF. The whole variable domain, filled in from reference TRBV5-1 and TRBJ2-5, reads KAGVTQTPRYLIKTRGQQVTLSCSPISGHRSVSWYQQTPGQGLQFLFEYFSETQRNKGNFPGRFSGRQFSNSRSEMNVSTLELGDSALYLCASSWGAPGETQYFGPGTRLLVL.

CDR3 amino acids: CASSYPLGEQFF. CDR3 nucleotide sequence: TGTGCCAGCAGTTACCCCCTCGGTGAGCAGTTCTTC. J is TRBJ2-1 and V is TRBV6-2 or TRBV6-3; D is unclear. The CDR3 runs 12 residues. Germline CDR1 MNHEY, CDR2 SVGEGT. V lost 2 bases and J 9 bases, leaving 8 bases between the germline ends.

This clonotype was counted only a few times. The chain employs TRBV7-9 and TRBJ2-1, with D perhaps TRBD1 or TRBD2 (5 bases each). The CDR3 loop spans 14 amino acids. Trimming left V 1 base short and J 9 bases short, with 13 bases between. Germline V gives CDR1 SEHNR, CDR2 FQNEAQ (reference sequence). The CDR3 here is CASSLGNTRGEQFF. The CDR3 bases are TGTGCCAGCAGCTTAGGGAACACTAGGGGTGAGCAGTTCTTC.

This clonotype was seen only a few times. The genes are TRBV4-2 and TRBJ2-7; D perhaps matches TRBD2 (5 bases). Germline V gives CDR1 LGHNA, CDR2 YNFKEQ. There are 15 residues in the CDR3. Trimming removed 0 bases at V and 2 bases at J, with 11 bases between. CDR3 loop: CASSQDRGLTYEQYF. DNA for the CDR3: TGTGCCAGCAGCCAAGATCGGGGTCTAACCTACGAGCAGTACTTC.

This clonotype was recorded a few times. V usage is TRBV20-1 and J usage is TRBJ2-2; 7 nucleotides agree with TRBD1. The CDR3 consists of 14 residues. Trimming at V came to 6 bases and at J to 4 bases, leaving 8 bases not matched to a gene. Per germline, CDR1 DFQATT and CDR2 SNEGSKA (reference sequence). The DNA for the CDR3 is TGCAGTGCCACAGCACAGGGGACCACCGGGGAGCTGTTTTTT. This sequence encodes CSATAQGTTGELFF.

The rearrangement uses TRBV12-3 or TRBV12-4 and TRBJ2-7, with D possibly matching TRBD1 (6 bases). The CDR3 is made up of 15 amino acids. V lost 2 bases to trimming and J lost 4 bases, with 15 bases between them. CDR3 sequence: CASSLQGSIGYEQYF. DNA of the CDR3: TGTGCCAGCAGTTTACAGGGGTCGATAGGATACGAGCAGTACTTC.

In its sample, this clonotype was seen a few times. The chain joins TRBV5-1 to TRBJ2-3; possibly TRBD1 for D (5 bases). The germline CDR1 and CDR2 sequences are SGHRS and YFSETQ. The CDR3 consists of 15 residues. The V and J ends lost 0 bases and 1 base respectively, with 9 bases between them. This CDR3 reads CASSLDPGRTDTQYF. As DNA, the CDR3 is TGCGCCAGCAGCTTGGATCCAGGGCGCACAGATACGCAGTATTTT.

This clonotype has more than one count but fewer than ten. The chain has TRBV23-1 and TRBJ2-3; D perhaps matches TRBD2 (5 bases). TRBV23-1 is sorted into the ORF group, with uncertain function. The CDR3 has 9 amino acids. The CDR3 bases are TGCTGGGCGGGAGATACGCAGTATTTT. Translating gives CWAGDTQYF.

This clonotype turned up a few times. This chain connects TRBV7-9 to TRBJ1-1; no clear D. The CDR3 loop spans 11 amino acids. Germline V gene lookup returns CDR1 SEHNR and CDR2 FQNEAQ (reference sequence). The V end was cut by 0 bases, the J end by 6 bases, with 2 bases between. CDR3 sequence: CASSLAAEAFF. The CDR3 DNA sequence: TGTGCCAGCAGCTTAGCGGCTGAAGCTTTCTTT.

The CDR3 bases are TGTGCCAGCTCATTAGGACAGTCCTACGAGCAGTACGTC. This gives the protein CASSLGQSYEQYV. The V and J genes are TRBV18 and TRBJ2-7; D may be TRBD1 (6 bases). The germline CDR1 and CDR2 sequences are KGHSH and LQKENI. The CDR3 runs to 13 residues. Trimming left V 5 bases short and J 1 base short, with 9 bases between.

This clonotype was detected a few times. The CDR3 bases are TGTGCCAGCAGCTTAGCTCCGGGACAGGGGAATCCCCTCCACTTT. Amino acids: CASSLAPGQGNPLHF. The chain joins TRBV7-6 to TRBJ1-6; 10 bases align to TRBD1. The CDR3 contains 15 residues. CDR1 and CDR2 (germline): SGHVS, FNYEAQ. J lost 13 bases, V lost 0 bases, and 6 bases had no gene match.

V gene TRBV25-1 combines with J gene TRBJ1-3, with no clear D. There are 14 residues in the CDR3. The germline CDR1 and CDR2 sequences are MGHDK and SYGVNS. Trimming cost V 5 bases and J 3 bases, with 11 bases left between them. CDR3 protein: CASSTGLGGNTIYF. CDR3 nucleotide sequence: TGTGCCAGCAGTACGGGCTTGGGTGGAAACACCATATATTTT.